This TCR beta chain was obtained from a study of PD-L1 blockade in urothelial cancer. About the study: Median T cell yield from blood was fewer than 150,000.

Between the trimmed V and J ends, which lost 5 bases and 4 bases, there was a span of 18 bases. Per the germline V gene, CDR1 is SGHNT and CDR2 is YENEEA. The CDR3 is 16 residues long. This table comes from immunoSEQ multiplex PCR, and its TCRdb copy is limited to in-frame clones, with some not included. The top ten hold around a tenth of the sample, which has tens of thousands of clones, about four fifths seen once. Time point denoted: pretreatment peripheral blood. Sample numbers ranged from 1 to 8 per patient, encompassing pretreatment and on-treatment collections. The table lists this clone with a few counts.

The receptor comes from a woman in her seventies with urothelial cancer. Sequences were derived from PBMCs, sampled around atezolizumab (anti-PD-L1) treatment. The gene calls are TRBV11-3 and TRBJ2-1; D is perhaps TRBD2 (5 bases). In nucleotides, the CDR3 is TGTGCCAGCAGCCCAGAACGCGGAGGTGGGTACAATGAGCAGTTCTTC. Translation: CASSPERGGGYNEQFF.